This TCR beta chain comes out of a study of blood T cell repertoires in COVID-19. In the study overall: There were acute and convalescent COVID-19 samples, and they came from the United States, Italy and Spain.

Clones were read by immunoSEQ multiplex PCR, and TCRdb kept only the in-frame ones, dropping some. The data contain some 150,000 clones, 80% to 90% of them singletons. The specimen sequenced was peripheral blood. This sequence was found in a woman aged 60 to 75 who had recovered from COVID-19.

The CDR3 DNA reads as TGTGCCAGCTCAACCTACGGGACAGGGTCGGATCAGCCCCAGCATTTT. It codes for CASSTYGTGSDQPQHF. This rearrangement joins TRBV18 to TRBJ1-5, with 9 positions matching TRBD1. Germline lookup yields CDR1 KGHSH and CDR2 LQKENI. The V segment lost 5 bases and the J segment 5 bases; nucleotides outside the gene matches: 10. The CDR3 totals 16 residues.